The sequence of this TCR beta chain was determined in a study of shared clonotypes between healthy human individuals. The wider study: Researchers assigned three CD4 naive, three CD4 memory, two CD8 naive and one CD8 memory plate to each donor. Findings and limits, study-wide: Researchers found naive subsets generally carried larger estimated richness than memory subsets.

On this clone: Antigen specificity is unknown.

The CDR3 is 14 residues long. The J segment lost 4 bases and the V segment lost 5 bases, leaving 7 bases of the junction unmatched. Germline-derived CDR1 and CDR2 are MNHEY and SVGAGI. It was roughly 200 ng DNA, 31,000 or so T cell genomes, that sorted-subset replicate PCRs used. Sequencing used immunoSEQ multiplex PCR; TCRdb keeps in-frame clones, though not all of them. There are some 200,000 clones in the sample; 65% occur only once, and around 10% lies in the top ten. The genes are TRBV6-5 and TRBJ1-2; 7 nucleotides match TRBD1. The specimen sequenced was memory CD4+ T cells sorted from blood. Subset specified: CD45RA-negative fraction. The source of this sequence is a man aged 30 to 45 in good health. For the CDR3, the DNA is TGTGCCAGCAGTACGGGAGGGGGCGCCTATGGCTACACCTTC. Amino acid sequence: CASSTGGGAYGYTF.